This TCR beta chain was sequenced in a study of T cell responses to AZD1222 COVID-19 vaccine (dated by TCRdb to the early 2020s). For the study in its entirety: AZD1222 recipients whose second dose came at about 4 weeks and those whose second dose came at about 12 weeks were combined into one group, since spike-specific TCR depth and breadth did not differ between the two schedules. Trial participants were enrolled by age into subgroups of 18-55, 56-69 and 70-plus years, and roughly 160, 29 and 62 TCR-sequenced participants, respectively, were included in these subgroups. TCR sequencing covered some 250 trial participants: 200 to 210 given two doses of AZD1222 and approximately 26 given two doses of MenACWY control vaccine.

The CDR3 regions of human TCRbeta chains were analyzed by immunosequencing. Per the source publication's procedure: Repertoire TCRs were checked for matches against a reference library of SARS-CoV-2-specific TCRs that had been generated using the MIRA antigen-specificity platform. Breadth meant the fraction of unique TCRs that were SARS-CoV-2-associated, whereas depth meant the fraction of total T cells that were SARS-CoV-2-associated. Using the MIRA data, each spike-specific TCR was mapped to the spike region that the TCR reacts to and placed in a CD4 or CD8 class. Log10-transformed breadth and depth values were compared by one-way ANOVA with Sidak's multiple comparisons tests. TCRdb took over this immuneACCESS table, retaining in-frame rearrangements with V and J assigned. Such tables are incomplete; in checked studies, under half of the missing clones stem from an unresolved V gene, and the remainder is unexplained. V and J calls and clone size come straight from that table; D and trimming were deduced from the DNA. The sample includes more than 85,000 clones, with about 91% observed a single time. 6% to 8% of the sample comes from the top ten.

The time point tag for this specimen amounts to: baseline before first vaccination. Samples from vaccinated people were obtained from the UK trials COV001 and COV002, which included a single-blind randomized controlled phase 2/3 trial of AZD1222 (ChAdOx1 nCoV-19) in healthy adults. Trial participant PBMC samples were collected at day 0 and day 28 after the second dose for TCRbeta chain sequencing. The study at large found these results: Only five to seven AZD1222 recipients were SARS-CoV-2 seropositive at baseline, limiting conclusions about previously exposed vaccinees. CD4 TCRs associated with the vaccine covered the entire spike protein, and the dominant responses were in regions 160-218 and 743-854. Reportedly, almost half of the unique spike-specific TCRs recognized epitopes lying outside the regions that are mutated in the B.1.351 and B.1.1.7 variants. The 56-69-year group was small, and its depth increase did not reach significance, likely because of low power. Participants were mostly white British, with more females than males. The authors suggested clonal diversity may have been underestimated. Because no samples from the day 14 peak response were available, repertoires could be characterized only after the peak T cell response. Spike-specific TCR breadth and depth rose significantly after two AZD1222 doses compared with day 0 and with MenACWY recipients.

For this clone: Its antigen is still unknown. No much larger clone exists at a distance of one base, and base qualities are not known.

The TCR comes from an adult in good health. Sequences were derived from peripheral blood, sampled on day 0 of AZD1222 vaccination.

CDR3 loop: CAISLSGFEETQYF. The base sequence is TGTGCCATCAGCCTATCTGGGTTTGAAGAGACCCAGTACTTC. Recombination linked TRBV10-3 to TRBJ2-5; too little of a D gene remains to name it. Trimming at the junction amounts to 6 bases on V and 3 bases on J, and the germline ends lie 14 bases apart. Spanning cysteine to phenylalanine, the CDR3 consists of 14 amino acids. Of all the DNA, just the CDR3 is kept, 42 bases in frame from base 1. CDR1 and CDR2 were assigned from the germline V gene as ENHRY and SYGVKD.